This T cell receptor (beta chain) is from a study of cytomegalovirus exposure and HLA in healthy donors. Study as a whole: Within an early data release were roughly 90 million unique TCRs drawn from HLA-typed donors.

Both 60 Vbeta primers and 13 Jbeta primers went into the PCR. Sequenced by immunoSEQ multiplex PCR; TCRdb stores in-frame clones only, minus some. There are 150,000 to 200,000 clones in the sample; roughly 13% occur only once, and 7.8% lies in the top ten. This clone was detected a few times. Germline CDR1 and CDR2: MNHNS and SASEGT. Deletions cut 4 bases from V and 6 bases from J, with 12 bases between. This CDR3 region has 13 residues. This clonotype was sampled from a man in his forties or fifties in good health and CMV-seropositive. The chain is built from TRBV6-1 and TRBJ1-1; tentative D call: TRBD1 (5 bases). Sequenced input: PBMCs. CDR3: CASSGRGRAEAFF. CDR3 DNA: TGTGCCAGCAGTGGAAGGGGTCGGGCTGAAGCTTTCTTT.